Following are 17 T cell receptor beta chains from one sample sequenced in a study of CD8+CD57+ T cells in acquired aplastic anemia. Template material for TCR beta VDJ and CDR3 profiling consisted of genomic DNA. TCRdb itself ran the reads through MiXCR, one entry per CDR3 protein. The table includes 100,000 to 150,000 distinct CDR3 sequences, around 48% detected once. Sequencing was done on a sample of sorted CD4+, CD8+, or CD8+CD57+ T cells (not recorded which) from PBMCs. The receptors shown here come from a human donor in good health, serving as a control.

This clonotype has ten or more counts. The chain carries TRBV7-8 and TRBJ2-7; 8 positions match TRBD1. Germline-derived CDR1 and CDR2 are SGHVS and FQNEAQ. J was trimmed by 2 bases and V by 1 base; bases with no gene match: 4. The CDR3 extends over 15 amino acids. The CDR3, as DNA: TGTGCCAGCAGCTTAGTAGAGACAGGGGCCTACGAGCAGTACTTC. It encodes CASSLVETGAYEQYF.

This clonotype was picked up a small number of times. The rearrangement joins TRBV6-5 to TRBJ2-2, with a weak D call TRBD1 (6 bases). CDR3 length equals 16 residues. CDR1 and CDR2 (germline): MNHEY, SVGAGI. Trimming cost V 0 bases and J 6 bases, with 14 bases left between them. The CDR3 here is CASSYSKQGSAGELFF. The CDR3 DNA reads TGTGCCAGCAGTTACTCGAAACAGGGCAGTGCCGGGGAGCTGTTTTTT.

This clonotype was seen a single time. The chain links TRBV2 to TRBJ1-3, with D unresolved. The CDR3 contains 15 residues. V lost 5 bases and J lost 0, with 11 bases in between. Germline V gene data show CDR1 as SNHLY and CDR2 as FYNNEI. Written as DNA, the CDR3 is TGTGCCAGCAGTCGAGACATCAGCTCTGGAAACACCATATATTTT. This sequence encodes CASSRDISSGNTIYF. Full variable domain (rest looked up from reference TRBV2 and TRBJ1-3): EPEVTQTPSHQVTQMGQEVILRCVPISNHLYFYWYRQILGQKVEFLVSFYNNEISEKSEIFDDQFSVERPDGSNFTLKIRSTKLEDSAMYFCASSRDISSGNTIYFGEGSWLTVV.

This clonotype was detected many times. The chain uses TRBV7-2 and TRBJ1-5; D possibly corresponds to TRBD1 (6 bases). V was cut by 5 bases and J by 4 bases, with 15 bases left in between. The CDR3 has 15 residues. Per the germline V gene, CDR1 is SGHTA and CDR2 is FQGNSA. The CDR3 sequence: CASSPPGHQNQPQHF. As DNA, the CDR3 is TGTGCCAGCAGCCCTCCGGGACACCAAAATCAGCCCCAGCATTTT. The whole variable domain, remainder taken from reference TRBV7-2 and TRBJ1-5, is GAGVSQSPSNKVTEKGKDVELRCDPISGHTALYWYRQSLGQGLEFLIYFQGNSAPDKSGLPSDRFSAERTGGSVSTLTIQRTQQEDSAVYLCASSPPGHQNQPQHFGDGTRLSIL.

The genes are TRBV4-1 and TRBJ2-7; D is unresolved. The length of the CDR3 is 16 residues. Germline V gene sequence: CDR1 MGHRA, CDR2 YSYEKL. Trimming removed 3 bases from V and 0 bases from J, with 15 bases in between. As DNA, the CDR3 is TGCGCCAGCAGCCACTCCCCGGACCGACTCTCCTACGAGCAGTACTTC. As protein: CASSHSPDRLSYEQYF.

Worth noting for this clonotype: A much larger clone sits a single nucleotide away, making a read error possible. This chain uses TRBV11-3 with TRBJ2-1; no clear D gene. V gave up 3 bases and J gave up 5 bases, with 23 bases separating them. The CDR3 consists of 18 residues. Germline assignment: CDR1 SGHNT and CDR2 YENEEA. The CDR3 sequence: CASSFDGPVVRPNNEQFF. DNA for the CDR3: TGTGCCAGCAGCTTCGACGGACCCGTAGTCCGTCCCAACAATGAGCAGTTCTTC.

At least ten counts were recorded for this clonotype. V and J are TRBV9 and TRBJ2-3; D possibly corresponds to TRBD2 (7 bases). Germline V CDR1 and CDR2: SGDLS, YYNGEE. Deletions cut 4 bases from V and 0 bases from J, with 12 bases between. The CDR3 covers 15 residues. This CDR3 is CASSPRGGSTDTQYF. The CDR3 DNA sequence: TGTGCCAGCAGCCCCAGGGGAGGGAGCACAGATACGCAGTATTTT. Using reference TRBV9 and TRBJ2-3 for the parts outside the CDR3, the full variable domain is DSGVTQTPKHLITATGQRVTLRCSPRSGDLSVYWYQQSLDQGLQFLIQYYNGEERAKGNILERFSAQQFPDLHSELNLSSLELGDSALYFCASSPRGGSTDTQYFGPGTRLTVL.

In its sample, this clonotype was seen many times. The chain couples TRBV6-6 to TRBJ1-4; TRBD1 aligns across 12 bases. The CDR3 has 14 residues. Germline V CDR1 and CDR2: MNHNY, SVGAGI (reference sequence). The V segment lost 6 bases and the J segment 11 bases; nucleotides outside the gene matches: 7. CDR3 residues: CASRGDRGLGKLFF. DNA for the CDR3: TGTGCCAGCAGGGGGGACAGGGGGCTAGGGAAACTGTTTTTT.

This sequence joins TRBV20-1 and TRBJ1-3, with 8 bases lining up with TRBD1. The CDR3 spans 14 residues. The trim removed 4 bases at V and 1 base at J, leaving 3 bases unmatched. Germline lookup yields CDR1 DFQATT and CDR2 SNEGSKA (reference sequence). The CDR3 DNA sequence: TGCAGTGCTACCACAGGGGGATCTGGAAACACCATATATTTT. It translates to CSATTGGSGNTIYF.

This clonotype was counted once. The chain links TRBV10-2 to TRBJ2-7; D is ambiguous. Germline CDR1 WSHSY, CDR2 SAAADI. Trimming left V 3 bases short and J 3 bases short, with 9 bases between. The CDR3 runs 13 residues. The CDR3 DNA reads as TGCGCCAGCAGTGACAGCCACTTCTACGAGCAGTACTTC. It specifies CASSDSHFYEQYF.

This clonotype is termed medium-sized. The V call is TRBV10-3, the J call TRBJ1-1; D not certain. CDR1 and CDR2 (germline): ENHRY, SYGVKD. Trimming removed 5 bases from V and 8 bases from J, with 12 bases in between. This CDR3 has 12 amino acids. This chain's CDR3 is CAISPQESEAFF. Here the CDR3 DNA reads TGTGCCATCAGTCCCCAAGAGAGCGAAGCTTTCTTT.

The chain employs TRBV15 and TRBJ2-7, with 7 bases identical to TRBD2. The CDR3 contains 15 residues. J was trimmed by 1 base and V by 0 bases; bases with no gene match: 3. Germline lookup yields CDR1 LNHNV and CDR2 YYDKDF (reference sequence). The CDR3 region is CATSRDRDYSYEQYF. As DNA, the CDR3 is TGTGCCACCAGCAGAGATAGGGACTATTCCTACGAGCAGTACTTC.

The chain combines TRBV10-1 with TRBJ2-2; possibly TRBD2 for D (5 bases). Germline V lookup: CDR1 WNHNN, CDR2 SYGVQD (reference sequence). The germline V and J ends were trimmed by 6 bases and 1 base, with 15 bases remaining between them. The CDR3 has 16 residues. CDR3 nucleotides: TGCGCCAGCAGGCCCTCCATCGCGGGGAACACCGGGGAGCTGTTTTTT. This gives the protein CASRPSIAGNTGELFF.

This clonotype was observed many times. The chain employs TRBV20-1 and TRBJ2-1; 9 nucleotides agree with TRBD1. After removal of 3 bases from V and 15 bases from J, the junction contained 6 bases not matched to a gene. The length of the CDR3 is 11 residues. CDR1 is DFQATT, CDR2 SNEGSKA, per germline (reference sequence). The CDR3 DNA sequence: TGCAGTGCTAGTTGGGACAGGGTTCTGTTCTTC. Translated: CSASWDRVLFF.

The chain uses TRBV7-6 and TRBJ1-1; D ambiguous. This CDR3 region has 17 residues. CDR1 is SGHVS and CDR2 is FNYEAQ in the germline V gene. V was shortened by 1 base and J by 5 bases, with 20 bases between the two germline ends. The CDR3 DNA reads as TGTGCCAGCAGCTTAGGGATCGTGGGCAACCTGGGGACTGAAGCTTTCTTT. This sequence encodes CASSLGIVGNLGTEAFF.

This clonotype came up many times. The chain links TRBV3-1 to TRBJ2-1; D call uncertain. The CDR3 spans 13 residues. Germline V gene sequence: CDR1 LGHDT, CDR2 YNNKEL (reference sequence). V was cut by 4 bases and J by 8 bases, with 12 bases left in between. CDR3 sequence: CASSLPNSHEQFF. CDR3 nucleotides: TGTGCCAGCAGCCTCCCGAATAGCCATGAGCAGTTCTTC.

Concerning this clonotype: This sequence may be a read error, since a much larger clone differs from it by one base. V usage is TRBV5-4 and J usage is TRBJ2-3; D is perhaps TRBD1 (6 bases). Germline CDR1 and CDR2: SGHNT and YYREEE (reference sequence). CDR3 size: 17 residues. The DNA for the CDR3 is TGTGCCAGCAGCTTGGCCTTTACAGGGAGCCTCACAGATACGCGGTATTTT. Translating gives CASSLAFTGSLTDTRYF.